One and the same sample provided the 27 T cell receptor beta chains below, sequenced in a study of blood T cell repertoires in COVID-19. Repertoires were generated with immunoSEQ multiplex PCR, while TCRdb's copy carries only in-frame clones and drops some. The sample includes 200,000 to 300,000 clones, about 88% of them seen just once. Material for sequencing was peripheral blood. Every receptor here comes from a man aged 60-69 years who had recovered from COVID-19.

There are a few counts of this clone. The chain joins TRBV6-4 to TRBJ2-3; possibly TRBD1 for D (5 bases). The V end lost 6 bases, the J end lost 2 bases, and 12 bases lay between the germline ends. Germline-derived CDR1 and CDR2 are MRHNA and SNTAGT. CDR3 length: 14 residues. CDR3 nucleotides: TGTGCCAGCAGCGCCCAGGGTAACACAGATACGCAGTATTTT. Residues: CASSAQGNTDTQYF.

The chain carries TRBV2 and TRBJ2-1; 7 bases are shared with TRBD1. V dropped 7 bases and J dropped 3; count of bases not matched to a gene: 6. CDR3 size: 14 residues. CDR1 and CDR2 from the germline V gene are SNHLY and FYNNEI. CDR3 DNA sequence: TGTGCCAGCACTCCGGGACAGATCTACAATGAGCAGTTCTTC. Its translation: CASTPGQIYNEQFF. Complete variable domain (other parts from reference TRBV2 and TRBJ2-1): EPEVTQTPSHQVTQMGQEVILRCVPISNHLYFYWYRQILGQKVEFLVSFYNNEISEKSEIFDDQFSVERPDGSNFTLKIRSTKLEDSAMYFCASTPGQIYNEQFFGPGTRLTVL.

This chain links TRBV27 with TRBJ1-5; D might be TRBD1 (6 bases). The length of the CDR3 is 17 residues. In germline, CDR1 is MNHEY, CDR2 SMNVEV (reference sequence). The V end lost 6 bases, the J end lost 0 bases, and 18 bases lay between the germline ends. CDR3 nucleotide sequence: TGTGCCAGCAGATTTCTAGGACAGTTTTATAGCAATCAGCCCCAGCATTTT. It encodes CASRFLGQFYSNQPQHF.

This clone has a single count. The chain joins TRBV6-2 or TRBV6-3 to TRBJ2-1, with TRBD1 identical over 9 bases. V shed 0 bases, J shed 10 bases, and the junction held 4 bases outside the gene matches. CDR3 size: 14 residues. Per germline, CDR1 MNHEY and CDR2 SVGEGT. CDR3 coding DNA: TGTGCCAGCAGTTACTCGGGACAGGGCGGAGAGCAGTTCTTC. Residues: CASSYSGQGGEQFF.

The chain couples TRBV19 to TRBJ2-6, with D maybe TRBD2 (5 bases). Germline CDR1 and CDR2: LNHDA and SQIVND (reference sequence). CDR3 length equals 14 residues. Between the trimmed V and J ends, which lost 10 bases and 4 bases, there was a span of 14 bases. The CDR3 DNA reads as TGTGCCACCTCCTCCCGGAGGGGGGCCAACGTCCTGACTTTC. Translated: CATSSRRGANVLTF.

This clone came up once. The V call is TRBV2, the J call TRBJ1-4, with TRBD1 matching over 7 bases. CDR3 size: 16 residues. CDR1 is SNHLY and CDR2 is FYNNEI in the germline V gene. Trimming at V came to 6 bases and at J to 7 bases, leaving 14 bases not matched to a gene. CDR3 in amino acids: CASSSQRQGYGEKLFF. CDR3 DNA: TGTGCCAGCAGCTCCCAGAGACAGGGTTATGGTGAAAAACTGTTTTTT.

This chain connects TRBV5-1 to TRBJ2-3; D is perhaps TRBD2 (6 bases). Germline V lookup: CDR1 SGHRS, CDR2 YFSETQ. The CDR3 extends over 16 amino acids. V was shortened by 2 bases and J by 0 bases, with 13 bases between the two germline ends. DNA of the CDR3: TGCGCCAGCAGCTTAACCCATCTAGCGAGCACAGATACGCAGTATTTT. This sequence encodes CASSLTHLASTDTQYF.

The genes are TRBV6-6 and TRBJ1-5; TRBD1 might be the D (5 bases). This CDR3 comprises 16 residues. The germline gives CDR1 MNHNY, CDR2 SVGAGI (reference sequence). V gave up 5 bases and J gave up 9 bases, with 23 bases separating them. The CDR3 reads CASSPREGSNSGPQHF. CDR3 nucleotides: TGTGCCAGCAGTCCCCGGGAGGGGAGCAACAGCGGGCCCCAGCATTTT.

The chain employs TRBV11-2 and TRBJ1-5, with TRBD1 identical over 8 bases. Germline CDR1 and CDR2: SGHAT and FQNNGV. The junction had 7 bases not matched to a gene; V was cut back by 4 bases and J by 5 bases. The CDR3 has 15 residues. CDR3 loop: CASSSGTGWDQPQHF. The CDR3 nucleotides read TGTGCCAGCAGCTCCGGGACAGGATGGGATCAGCCCCAGCATTTT. Combining the CDR3 with reference TRBV11-2 and TRBJ1-5 gives the whole variable domain EAGVAQSPRYKIIEKRQSVAFWCNPISGHATLYWYQQILGQGPKLLIQFQNNGVVDDSQLPKDRFSAERLKGVDSTLKIQPAKLEDSAVYLCASSSGTGWDQPQHFGDGTRLSIL.

The CDR3 reads CATSRDRTYEQYF. DNA for the CDR3: TGTGCCACCAGCAGAGACAGGACCTACGAGCAGTACTTC. The V and J genes are TRBV15 and TRBJ2-7; D not resolved. The CDR3 is 13 residues long. The germline CDR1 and CDR2 sequences are LNHNV and YYDKDF (reference sequence). Trimming cost V 0 bases and J 2 bases, with 5 bases left between them.

The chain is built from TRBV12-5 and TRBJ1-5; D is undetermined. Germline V CDR1 and CDR2: LGHNT, FRNRAP. The CDR3 length is 12 residues. The V end lost 7 bases, the J end lost 6 bases, and 10 bases lay between the germline ends. As DNA, the CDR3 is TGTGCTAGTGCCAGCGGAATTCAGCCCCAGCATTTT. This translates into CASASGIQPQHF.

Only one count was recorded for this clone. The chain employs TRBV10-3 and TRBJ1-5; D is possibly TRBD1 (5 bases). The CDR3 totals 15 residues. CDR1 and CDR2 (germline): ENHRY, SYGVKD. Trimming shortened V by 0 bases and J by 1 base, and 7 bases separated the two germline ends. The CDR3 DNA follows: TGTGCCATCAGTGAGTCTGACAGCAGCAATCAGCCCCAGCATTTT. Translating gives CAISESDSSNQPQHF.

This clone was picked up one time. This chain uses TRBV5-4 with TRBJ1-5, with 7 bases lining up with TRBD1. After removal of 4 bases from V and 2 bases from J, the junction contained 9 bases not matched to a gene. From germline, CDR1 is SGHNT and CDR2 YYREEE (reference sequence). This CDR3 comprises 16 residues. The chain's CDR3 is CASSRQGVGGNQPQHF. Written as DNA, the CDR3 is TGTGCCAGCAGCCGTCAGGGGGTAGGTGGCAATCAGCCCCAGCATTTT.

V gene TRBV3-1 (or the pseudogene TRBV3-2) combines with J gene TRBJ1-5, with a tentative D call TRBD1 (6 bases). V lost 6 bases, J lost 2 bases, and 8 bases lay in between. The CDR3 is made up of 13 amino acids. Per the germline V gene, CDR1 is LGHDT and CDR2 is YNNKEL (reference sequence). The CDR3 bases are TGTGCCAGCAGTCGACAGGGCAATCAGCCCCAGCATTTT. Residues: CASSRQGNQPQHF.

This rearrangement joins TRBV6-4 to TRBJ2-3; 12 bases line up with TRBD2. V shed 4 bases, J shed 5 bases, and the junction held 7 bases outside the gene matches. The CDR3 contains 16 residues. Germline V CDR1 and CDR2: MRHNA, SNTAGT. The chain's CDR3 is CASSASSGGAVDTQYF. CDR3 DNA sequence: TGTGCCAGCAGTGCATCTAGCGGGGGGGCCGTAGATACGCAGTATTTT.

CDR3: CASSRGGYEQYF. The DNA for the CDR3 is TGTGCCAGCAGCCGAGGGGGCTACGAGCAGTACTTC. The rearrangement links TRBV3-1 (or the pseudogene TRBV3-2) to TRBJ2-7; D is possibly TRBD1 (6 bases). CDR1 is LGHDT, CDR2 YNNKEL, per germline (reference sequence). The length of the CDR3 is 12 residues. Deletions cut 4 bases from V and 3 bases from J, with 7 bases between.

The chain has TRBV27 and TRBJ1-5, with D possibly being TRBD1 (5 bases). The CDR3 is 19 amino acids. Germline CDR1 is MNHEY and CDR2 is SMNVEV (reference sequence). The ends were cut back, 6 bases at V and 5 bases at J, with 29 bases in the middle. CDR3 in amino acids: CASSTRPPHTTAGDQPQHF. CDR3 bases: TGTGCCAGCAGCACCCGACCCCCCCACACGACAGCGGGGGATCAGCCCCAGCATTTT.

The chain couples TRBV11-2 to TRBJ2-2; the match to TRBD1 covers 8 bases. Unmatched junction bases numbered 9, after V lost 7 bases and J lost 5 bases. Germline-derived CDR1 and CDR2 are SGHAT and FQNNGV. The CDR3 spans 15 residues. The CDR3 spells CASNPGQVNTGELFF. Written as DNA, the CDR3 is TGTGCCAGCAACCCGGGACAGGTGAATACCGGGGAGCTGTTTTTT.

The genes are TRBV6-6 and TRBJ2-7, with 13 bases aligning to TRBD2. V trimming: 0 bases; J trimming: 7 bases; junction bases outside the gene matches: 3. The germline CDR1 and CDR2 sequences are MNHNY and SVGAGI (reference sequence). The CDR3 runs 15 residues. The CDR3 is CASSYSGLAGAEQYF. The DNA of the CDR3 is TGTGCCAGCAGTTACTCCGGACTAGCGGGGGCGGAGCAGTACTTC.

The table lists this clone with a few counts. The chain carries TRBV7-2 and TRBJ2-5; 9 nucleotides align to TRBD2. Germline CDR1 SGHTA, CDR2 FQGNSA. Germline trimming cut 3 bases from V and 2 bases from J; bases unmatched to any gene: 7. The CDR3 has 16 residues. This chain's CDR3 is CASSLRAGGLQETQYF. The CDR3 DNA reads TGTGCCAGCAGCTTGAGGGCGGGGGGGTTGCAAGAGACCCAGTACTTC. Full variable domain (outside the CDR3, taken from reference TRBV7-2 and TRBJ2-5): GAGVSQSPSNKVTEKGKDVELRCDPISGHTALYWYRQSLGQGLEFLIYFQGNSAPDKSGLPSDRFSAERTGGSVSTLTIQRTQQEDSAVYLCASSLRAGGLQETQYFGPGTRLLVL.

This clone came up once. V gene TRBV9 combines with J gene TRBJ2-7, with a weak D call TRBD2 (6 bases). Germline lookup yields CDR1 SGDLS and CDR2 YYNGEE. This CDR3 spans 16 amino acids. Between the trimmed V and J ends, which lost 3 bases and 0 bases, there was a span of 16 bases. This CDR3 is CASSDGIAESSYEQYF. In DNA form, the CDR3 reads TGTGCCAGCAGCGACGGGATAGCGGAGAGCTCCTACGAGCAGTACTTC.

This clone was detected once. The chain joins TRBV27 to TRBJ1-1, with D unclear. V lost 4 bases to trimming and J lost 6 bases, with 15 bases between them. The germline V gene encodes CDR1 MNHEY and CDR2 SMNVEV (reference sequence). The CDR3 loop spans 14 amino acids. CDR3 sequence reads: CASSYLAGSAEAFF. Written as DNA, the CDR3 is TGTGCCAGCAGTTATCTGGCGGGTAGTGCTGAAGCTTTCTTT.

The rearrangement joins TRBV4-2 to TRBJ2-5, with 13 bases lining up with TRBD2. Germline V gene sequence: CDR1 LGHNA, CDR2 YNFKEQ. The V and J ends lost 1 base and 2 bases, in that order; junction bases with no gene match: 1. The CDR3 is 16 residues long. CDR3 nucleotides: TGTGCCAGCAGCCAAGGGACTAGCGGGGGTCAAGAGACCCAGTACTTC. It translates to CASSQGTSGGQETQYF.

This clone was seen a handful of times. The rearrangement joins TRBV30 to TRBJ1-6; 7 nucleotides line up with TRBD1. The CDR3 consists of 15 residues. Unmatched junction bases numbered 10, after V lost 1 base and J lost 10 bases. Germline values: CDR1 GTSNPN, CDR2 SVGIG (reference sequence). The CDR3 nucleotides read TGTGCCTGGAGTGCCGACGGGACAGTGGGGTCACCCCTCCACTTT. Amino acids: CAWSADGTVGSPLHF.

This chain joins TRBV6-2 or TRBV6-3 and TRBJ2-7; D is unresolved. Germline CDR1 reads MNHEY; CDR2 reads SVGEGT. Trimming removed 5 bases from V and 2 bases from J, with 4 bases in between. The CDR3 is made up of 11 amino acids. In DNA, the CDR3 is TGTGCCAGCAGTGTAACCTACGAGCAGTACTTC. It is translated as CASSVTYEQYF.

This chain links TRBV6-5 with TRBJ1-2, with D perhaps TRBD1 (6 bases). The CDR3 extends over 14 amino acids. Trimming left V 6 bases short and J 1 base short, with 12 bases between. Germline values: CDR1 MNHEY, CDR2 SVGAGI. The CDR3 coding sequence is TGTGCCAGCAGCTCCGCAGGGGTTAACTATGGCTACACCTTC. Amino acid sequence: CASSSAGVNYGYTF.

This rearrangement joins TRBV9 to TRBJ2-3, with a possible D match to TRBD2 (5 bases). CDR3 size: 16 residues. Germline V gene data show CDR1 as SGDLS and CDR2 as YYNGEE. Trimming took off 0 bases at V and 0 bases at J, with 11 bases between the two ends. In DNA form, the CDR3 reads TGTGCCAGCAGCGTAGTATCTAGCCCTAGCACAGATACGCAGTATTTT. Protein: CASSVVSSPSTDTQYF.